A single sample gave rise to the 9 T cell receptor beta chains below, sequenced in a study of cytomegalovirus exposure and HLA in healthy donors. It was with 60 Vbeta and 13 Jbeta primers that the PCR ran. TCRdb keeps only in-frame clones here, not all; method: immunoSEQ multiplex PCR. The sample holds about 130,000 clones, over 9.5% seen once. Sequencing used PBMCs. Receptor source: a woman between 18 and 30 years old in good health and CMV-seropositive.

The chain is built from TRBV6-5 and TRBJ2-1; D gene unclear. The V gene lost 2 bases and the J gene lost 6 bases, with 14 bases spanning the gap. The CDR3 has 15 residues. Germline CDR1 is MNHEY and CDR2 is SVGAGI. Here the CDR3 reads CASSYLVASPNEQFF. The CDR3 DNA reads TGTGCCAGCAGTTACCTTGTAGCTAGTCCCAATGAGCAGTTCTTC.

DNA for the CDR3: TGTGCCAGTGCCCGGGGATGGGCGAACACCGGGGAGCTGTTTTTT. Translation: CASARGWANTGELFF. This rearrangement joins TRBV19 to TRBJ2-2; tentative D call: TRBD2 (5 bases). The CDR3 consists of 15 residues. Germline loops: CDR1 LNHDA, CDR2 SQIVND (reference sequence). V shed 8 bases and J shed 0 bases, with 13 bases lying between them.

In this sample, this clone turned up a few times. CDR3 protein: CASSPPTSGRNEQFF. In nucleotides, the CDR3 is TGTGCCAGCTCACCACCGACTAGCGGGAGGAATGAGCAGTTCTTC. The J gene is TRBJ2-1, the V gene TRBV18; 13 bases are shared with TRBD2. The CDR3 runs to 15 residues. Germline V gene lookup returns CDR1 KGHSH and CDR2 LQKENI. The J segment lost 7 bases and the V segment lost 0 bases, leaving 0 bases of the junction unmatched. Full variable domain (outside the CDR3, taken from reference TRBV18 and TRBJ2-1): NAGVMQNPRHLVRRRGQEARLRCSPMKGHSHVYWYRQLPEEGLKFMVYLQKENIIDESGMPKERFSAEFPKEGPSILRIQQVVRGDSAAYFCASSPPTSGRNEQFFGPGTRLTVL.

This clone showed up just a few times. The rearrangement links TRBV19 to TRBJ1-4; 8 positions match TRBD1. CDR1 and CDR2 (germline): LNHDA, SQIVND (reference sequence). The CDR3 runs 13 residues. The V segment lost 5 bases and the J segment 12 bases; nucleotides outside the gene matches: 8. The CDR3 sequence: CASSRGHRGELFF. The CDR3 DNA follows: TGTGCCAGTAGTCGGGGTCACAGGGGGGAACTGTTTTTT.

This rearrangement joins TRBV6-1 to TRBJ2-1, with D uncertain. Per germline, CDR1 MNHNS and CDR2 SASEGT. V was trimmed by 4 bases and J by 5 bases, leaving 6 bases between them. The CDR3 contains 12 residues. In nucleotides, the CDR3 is TGTGCCAGCAGTGCCCTTAACAATGAGCAGTTCTTC. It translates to CASSALNNEQFF.

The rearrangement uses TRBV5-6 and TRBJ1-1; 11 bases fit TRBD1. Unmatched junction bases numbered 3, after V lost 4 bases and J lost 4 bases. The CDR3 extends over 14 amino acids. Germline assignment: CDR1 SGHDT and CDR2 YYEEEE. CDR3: CASSAGTGGTEAFF. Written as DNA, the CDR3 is TGTGCCAGCAGCGCCGGGACAGGGGGCACTGAAGCTTTCTTT.

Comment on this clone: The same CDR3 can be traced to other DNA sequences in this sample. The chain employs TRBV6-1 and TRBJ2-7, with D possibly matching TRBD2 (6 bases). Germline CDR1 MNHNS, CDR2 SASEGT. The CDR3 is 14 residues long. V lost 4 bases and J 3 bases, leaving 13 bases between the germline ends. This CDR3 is CASSAGLPSYEQYF. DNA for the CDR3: TGTGCCAGCAGTGCCGGACTACCGAGCTACGAGCAGTACTTC.

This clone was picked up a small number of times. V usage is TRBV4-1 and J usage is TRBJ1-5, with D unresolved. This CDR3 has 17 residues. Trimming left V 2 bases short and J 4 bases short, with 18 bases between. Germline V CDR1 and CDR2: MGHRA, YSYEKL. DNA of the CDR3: TGCGCCAGCAGCCAATTAGCCCTTCCACTCCTAAATCAGCCCCAGCATTTT. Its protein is CASSQLALPLLNQPQHF.

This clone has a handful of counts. CDR3 nucleotides: TGTGCCAGCAGCTTAGGATCATTTGTAGAAGAGACCCAGTACTTC. It encodes CASSLGSFVEETQYF. This sequence joins TRBV7-6 and TRBJ2-5; D unclear. This CDR3 region has 15 residues. V lost 1 base to trimming and J lost 3 bases, with 12 bases between them. The germline V gene encodes CDR1 SGHVS and CDR2 FNYEAQ.